The 4 T cell receptor beta chains presented below share a single source sample, sequenced in a study of molecular identifiers for immune sequencing clone quantification. MiXCR, applied by TCRdb to the PCR reads, yields one record per CDR3 protein. The top ten clones hold approximately 0.76% of a sample with about half a million distinct CDR3 sequences, around 23% of them seen once. Sequenced material: naive CD8+ T cells from blood, with Jurkat cell RNA spiked in. Subset specified: FACS-sorted CD8+CD4-CCR7+CD45RA+ naive T cells. All receptors come from a human donor in good health. Some libraries in this study had Jurkat cell RNA spiked in.

The table lists this clonotype with a few counts. V gene TRBV27 combines with J gene TRBJ2-5, with 10 bases lining up with TRBD2. J lost 0 bases, V lost 0 bases, and 4 bases had no gene match. CDR3 length equals 17 residues. The germline CDR1 and CDR2 sequences are MNHEY and SMNVEV (reference sequence). The CDR3 DNA sequence: TGTGCCAGCAGTTTATCAGGACTAGCGGTGAACCAAGAGACCCAGTACTTC. Translated, it gives CASSLSGLAVNQETQYF.

This clonotype was detected once. Its ends do not fully match the called genes, so a read error is possible. The rearrangement joins TRBV7-9 to TRBJ2-5, with D perhaps TRBD1 (6 bases). CDR3 length: 13 amino acids. Germline V lookup: CDR1 SEHNR, CDR2 FQNEAQ (reference sequence). CDR3 sequence (DNA): TGTGCCAGCAGCTCACAGGGACAAGAGCCCCAGTACTTC. Residues: CASSSQGQEPQYF.

In this sample, this clonotype turned up a few times. The chain carries TRBV20-1 and TRBJ2-7; D gene uncertain. CDR3 length: 13 amino acids. V lost 2 bases, J lost 3 bases, and 11 bases lay in between. CDR1 and CDR2 (germline): DFQATT, SNEGSKA (reference sequence). CDR3 protein: CSARYRWNYEQYF. CDR3 DNA: TGCAGTGCTAGATACCGGTGGAACTACGAGCAGTACTTC.

This clonotype came up many times. This rearrangement joins TRBV3-1 to TRBJ2-7; perhaps TRBD1 as D (6 bases). Germline V CDR1 and CDR2: LGHDT, YNNKEL (reference sequence). Trimming cost V 0 bases and J 0 bases, with 9 bases left between them. This CDR3 contains 15 residues. The CDR3 loop reads CASSQDPGDSYEQYF. CDR3 coding DNA: TGTGCCAGCAGCCAAGATCCAGGGGACTCCTACGAGCAGTACTTC.